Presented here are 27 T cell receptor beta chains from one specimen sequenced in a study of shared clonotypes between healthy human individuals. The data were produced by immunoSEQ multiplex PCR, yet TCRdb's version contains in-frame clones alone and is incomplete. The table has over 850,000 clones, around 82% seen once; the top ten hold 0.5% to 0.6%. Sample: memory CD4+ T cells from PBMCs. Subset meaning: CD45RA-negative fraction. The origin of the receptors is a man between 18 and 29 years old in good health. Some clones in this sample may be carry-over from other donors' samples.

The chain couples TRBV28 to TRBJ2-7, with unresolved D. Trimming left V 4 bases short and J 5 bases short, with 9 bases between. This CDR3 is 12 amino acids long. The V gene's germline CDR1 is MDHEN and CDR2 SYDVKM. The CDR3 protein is CASSSPLDEQYF. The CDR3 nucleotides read TGTGCCAGCAGTTCACCTCTCGACGAGCAGTACTTC.

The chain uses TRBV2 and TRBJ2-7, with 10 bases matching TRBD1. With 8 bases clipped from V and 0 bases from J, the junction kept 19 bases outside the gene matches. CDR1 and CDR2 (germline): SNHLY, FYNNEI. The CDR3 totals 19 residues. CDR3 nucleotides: TGTGCCAGCGGACCGGGACAGGGGTTTGATTGGCTGACCTCCTACGAGCAGTACTTC. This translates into CASGPGQGFDWLTSYEQYF.

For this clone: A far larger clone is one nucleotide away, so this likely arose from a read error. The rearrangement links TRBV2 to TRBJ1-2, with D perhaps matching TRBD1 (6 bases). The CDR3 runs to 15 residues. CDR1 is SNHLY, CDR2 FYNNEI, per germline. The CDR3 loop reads CASSDATGLGYGYIF. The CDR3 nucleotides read TGTGCCAGCAGTGACGCGACAGGTCTGGGCTATGGCTACATCTTC.

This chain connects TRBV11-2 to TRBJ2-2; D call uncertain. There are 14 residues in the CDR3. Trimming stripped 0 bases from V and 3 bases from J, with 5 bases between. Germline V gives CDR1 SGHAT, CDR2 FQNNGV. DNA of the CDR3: TGTGCCAGCAGCTTAGAAAGGTACACCGGGGAGCTGTTTTTT. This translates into CASSLERYTGELFF.

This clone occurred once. The CDR3 loop is CASSSGFEQFF. The DNA of the CDR3 is TGTGCCAGCAGCTCCGGTTTTGAGCAGTTCTTC. The rearrangement uses TRBV7-9 and TRBJ2-1; D not resolved. The V end was cut by 4 bases, the J end by 9 bases, with 7 bases between. The germline gives CDR1 SEHNR, CDR2 FQNEAQ (reference sequence). There are 11 residues in the CDR3.

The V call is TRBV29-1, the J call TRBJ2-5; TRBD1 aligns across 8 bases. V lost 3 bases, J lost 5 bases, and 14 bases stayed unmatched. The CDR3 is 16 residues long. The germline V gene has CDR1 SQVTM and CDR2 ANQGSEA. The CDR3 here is CSVESSATGETETQYF. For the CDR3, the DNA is TGCAGCGTTGAGTCATCTGCGACAGGGGAAACGGAGACCCAGTACTTC.

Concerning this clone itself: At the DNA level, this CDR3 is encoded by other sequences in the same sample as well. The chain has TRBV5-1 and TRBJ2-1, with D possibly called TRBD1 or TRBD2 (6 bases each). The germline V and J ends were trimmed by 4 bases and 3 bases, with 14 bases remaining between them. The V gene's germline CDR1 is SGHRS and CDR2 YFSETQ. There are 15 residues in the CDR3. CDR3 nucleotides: TGCGCCAGCAGCCTGGGGGGCAGGAGCTACAATGAGCAGTTCTTC. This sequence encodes CASSLGGRSYNEQFF.

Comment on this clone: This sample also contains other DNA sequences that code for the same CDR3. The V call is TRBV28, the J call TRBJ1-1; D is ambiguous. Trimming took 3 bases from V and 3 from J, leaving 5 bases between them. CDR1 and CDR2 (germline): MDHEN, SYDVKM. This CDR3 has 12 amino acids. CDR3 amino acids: CASSLRHTEAFF. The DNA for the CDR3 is TGTGCCAGCAGTTTGCGGCACACTGAAGCTTTCTTT.

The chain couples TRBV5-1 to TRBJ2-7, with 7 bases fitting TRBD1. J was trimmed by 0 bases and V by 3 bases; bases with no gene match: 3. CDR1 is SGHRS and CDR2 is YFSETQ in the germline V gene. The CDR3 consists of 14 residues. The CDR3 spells CASSSQGNSYEQYF. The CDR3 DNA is TGCGCCAGCAGCTCACAGGGGAACTCCTACGAGCAGTACTTC.

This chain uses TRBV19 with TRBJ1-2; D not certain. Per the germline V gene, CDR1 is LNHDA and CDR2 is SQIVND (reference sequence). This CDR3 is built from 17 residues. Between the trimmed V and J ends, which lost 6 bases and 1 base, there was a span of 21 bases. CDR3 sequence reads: CASRRMGRSGINYGYTF. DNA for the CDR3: TGTGCCAGTAGACGTATGGGCAGATCGGGCATTAACTATGGCTACACCTTC.

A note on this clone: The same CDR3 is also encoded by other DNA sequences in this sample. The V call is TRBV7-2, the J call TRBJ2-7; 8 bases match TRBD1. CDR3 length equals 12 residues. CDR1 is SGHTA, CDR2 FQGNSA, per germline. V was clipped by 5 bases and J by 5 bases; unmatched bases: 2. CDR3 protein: CASSPGGHEQYF. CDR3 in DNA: TGTGCCAGCAGCCCAGGGGGCCACGAGCAGTACTTC.

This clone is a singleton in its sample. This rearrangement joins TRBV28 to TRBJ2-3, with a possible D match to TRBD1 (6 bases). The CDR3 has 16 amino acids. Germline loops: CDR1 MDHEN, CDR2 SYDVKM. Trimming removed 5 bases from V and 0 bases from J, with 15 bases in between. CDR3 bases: TGTGCCAGCAGTGGCGACCTAGACAGGAGCACAGATACGCAGTATTTT. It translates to CASSGDLDRSTDTQYF.

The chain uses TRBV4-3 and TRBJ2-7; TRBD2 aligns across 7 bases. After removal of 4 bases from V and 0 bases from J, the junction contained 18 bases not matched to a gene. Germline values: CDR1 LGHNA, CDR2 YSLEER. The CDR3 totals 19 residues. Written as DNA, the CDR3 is TGCGCCAGCAGCCGCGATTGGGGTAGGGCGGGACTATACTCCTACGAGCAGTACTTC. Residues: CASSRDWGRAGLYSYEQYF.

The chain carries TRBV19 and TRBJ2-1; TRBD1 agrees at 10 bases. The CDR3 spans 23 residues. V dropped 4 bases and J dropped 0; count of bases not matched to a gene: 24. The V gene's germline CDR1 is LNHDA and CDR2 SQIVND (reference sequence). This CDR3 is CASSTPIPIDRGLTIVSYNEQFF. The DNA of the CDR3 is TGTGCCAGTAGTACCCCAATCCCCATCGACAGGGGGCTCACCATTGTCTCCTACAATGAGCAGTTCTTC.

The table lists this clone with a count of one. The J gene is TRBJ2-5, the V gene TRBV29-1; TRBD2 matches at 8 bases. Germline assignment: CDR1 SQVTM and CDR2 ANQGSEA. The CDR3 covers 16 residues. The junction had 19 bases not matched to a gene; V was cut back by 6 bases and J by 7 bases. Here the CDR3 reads CSVLPIVREGLGTQYF. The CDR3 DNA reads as TGCAGCGTCCTGCCGATTGTTCGGGAGGGCCTCGGGACCCAGTACTTC.

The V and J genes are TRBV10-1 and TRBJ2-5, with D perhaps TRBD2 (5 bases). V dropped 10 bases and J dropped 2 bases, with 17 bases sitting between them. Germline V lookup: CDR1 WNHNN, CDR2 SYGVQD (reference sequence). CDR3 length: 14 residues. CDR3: CATPGNSKQETQYF. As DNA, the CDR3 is TGCGCCACTCCGGGGAACAGCAAACAAGAGACCCAGTACTTC.

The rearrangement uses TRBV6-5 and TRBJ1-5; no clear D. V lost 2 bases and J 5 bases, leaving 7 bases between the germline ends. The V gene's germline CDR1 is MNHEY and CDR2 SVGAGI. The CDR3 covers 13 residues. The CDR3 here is CASSYARDQPQHF. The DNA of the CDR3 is TGTGCCAGCAGTTACGCCCGGGATCAGCCCCAGCATTTT.

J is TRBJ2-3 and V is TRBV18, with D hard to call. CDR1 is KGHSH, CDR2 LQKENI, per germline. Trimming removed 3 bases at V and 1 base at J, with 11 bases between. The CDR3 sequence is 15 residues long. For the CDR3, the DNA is TGTGCCAGCTCACCTCAAGCGCAGGGCACAGATACGCAGTATTTT. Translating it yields CASSPQAQGTDTQYF.

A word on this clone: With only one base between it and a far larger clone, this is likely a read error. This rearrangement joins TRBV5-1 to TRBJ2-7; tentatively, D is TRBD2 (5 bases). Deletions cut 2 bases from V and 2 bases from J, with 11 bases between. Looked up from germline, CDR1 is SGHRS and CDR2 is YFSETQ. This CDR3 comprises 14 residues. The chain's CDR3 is CASSFGQEAYEQYF. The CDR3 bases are TGCGCCAGCAGCTTTGGGCAGGAGGCCTACGAGCAGTACTTC.

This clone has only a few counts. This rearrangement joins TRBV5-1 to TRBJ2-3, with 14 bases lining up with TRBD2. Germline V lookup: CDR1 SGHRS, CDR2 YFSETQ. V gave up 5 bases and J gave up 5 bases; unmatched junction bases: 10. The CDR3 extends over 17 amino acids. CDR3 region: CASRPGTSGSIVDTQYF. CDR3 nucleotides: TGCGCCAGCAGACCTGGGACTAGCGGGAGTATAGTAGATACGCAGTATTTT.

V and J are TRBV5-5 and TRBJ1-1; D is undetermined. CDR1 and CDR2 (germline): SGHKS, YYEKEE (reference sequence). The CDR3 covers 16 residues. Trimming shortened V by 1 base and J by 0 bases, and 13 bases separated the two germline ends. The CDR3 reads CASSLRGIGMNTEAFF. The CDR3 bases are TGTGCCAGCAGCTTGAGAGGGATTGGAATGAACACTGAAGCTTTCTTT. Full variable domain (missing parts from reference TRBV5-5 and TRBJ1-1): DAGVTQSPTHLIKTRGQQVTLRCSPISGHKSVSWYQQVLGQGPQFIFQYYEKEERGRGNFPDRFSARQFPNYSSELNVNALLLGDSALYLCASSLRGIGMNTEAFFGQGTRLTVV.

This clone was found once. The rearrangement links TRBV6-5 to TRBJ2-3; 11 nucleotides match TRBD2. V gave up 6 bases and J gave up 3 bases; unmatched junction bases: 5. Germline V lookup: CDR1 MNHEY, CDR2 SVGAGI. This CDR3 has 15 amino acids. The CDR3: CASRPIAGGTDTQYF. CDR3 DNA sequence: TGTGCCAGCAGGCCAATAGCGGGAGGGACAGATACGCAGTATTTT.

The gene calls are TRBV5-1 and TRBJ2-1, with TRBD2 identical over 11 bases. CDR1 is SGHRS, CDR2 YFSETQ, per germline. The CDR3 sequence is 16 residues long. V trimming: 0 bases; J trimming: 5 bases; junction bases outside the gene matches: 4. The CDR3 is CASSLAVAGGHNEQFF. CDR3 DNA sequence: TGCGCCAGCAGCTTGGCCGTAGCGGGAGGGCACAATGAGCAGTTCTTC.

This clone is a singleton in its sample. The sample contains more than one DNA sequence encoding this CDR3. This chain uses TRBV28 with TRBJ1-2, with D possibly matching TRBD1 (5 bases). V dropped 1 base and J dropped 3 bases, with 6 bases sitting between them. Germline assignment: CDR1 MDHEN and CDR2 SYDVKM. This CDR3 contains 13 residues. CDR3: CASSLSTDYGYTF. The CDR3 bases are TGTGCCAGCAGTTTATCGACAGACTATGGCTACACCTTC.

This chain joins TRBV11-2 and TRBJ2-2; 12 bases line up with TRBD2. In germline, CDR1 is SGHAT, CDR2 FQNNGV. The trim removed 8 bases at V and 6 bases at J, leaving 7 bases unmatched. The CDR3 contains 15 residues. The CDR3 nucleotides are TGTGCCAGCCGTCGACTAGCGGGAGAAGCCGGGGAGCTGTTTTTT. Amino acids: CASRRLAGEAGELFF.

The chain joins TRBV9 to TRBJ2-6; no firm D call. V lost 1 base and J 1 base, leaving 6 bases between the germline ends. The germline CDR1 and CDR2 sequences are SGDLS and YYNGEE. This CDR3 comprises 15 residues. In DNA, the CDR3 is TGTGCCAGCAGCGTAAGTGGGTCTGGGGCCAACGTCCTGACTTTC. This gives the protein CASSVSGSGANVLTF.

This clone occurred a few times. The CDR3 sequence is CASSIDLRSWKNTEAFF. The CDR3 DNA reads as TGTGCCAGTAGTATAGACCTCAGAAGTTGGAAGAACACTGAAGCTTTCTTT. The chain links TRBV19 to TRBJ1-1; D not certain. The CDR3 has 17 amino acids. Per germline, CDR1 LNHDA and CDR2 SQIVND (reference sequence). Trimming pared 0 bases from V and 1 base from J, leaving 15 bases between.